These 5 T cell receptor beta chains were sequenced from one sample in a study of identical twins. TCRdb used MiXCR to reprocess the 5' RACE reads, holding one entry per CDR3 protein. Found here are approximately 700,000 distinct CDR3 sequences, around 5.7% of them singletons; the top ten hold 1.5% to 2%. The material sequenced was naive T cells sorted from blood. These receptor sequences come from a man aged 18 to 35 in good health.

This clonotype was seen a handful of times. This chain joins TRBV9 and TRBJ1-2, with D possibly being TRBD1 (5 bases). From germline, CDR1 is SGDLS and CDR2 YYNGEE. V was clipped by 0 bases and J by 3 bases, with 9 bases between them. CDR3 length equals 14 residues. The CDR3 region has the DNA TGTGCCAGCAGCGTAGGTACAGGAGACTATGGCTACACCTTC. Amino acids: CASSVGTGDYGYTF.

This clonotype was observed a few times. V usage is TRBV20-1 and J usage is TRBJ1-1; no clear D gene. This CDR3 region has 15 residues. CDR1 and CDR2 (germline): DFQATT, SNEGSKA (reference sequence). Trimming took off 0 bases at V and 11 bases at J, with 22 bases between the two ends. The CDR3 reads CSARDQSAGERTAFF. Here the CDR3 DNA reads TGCAGTGCTAGAGATCAAAGTGCAGGCGAGCGAACGGCTTTCTTT.

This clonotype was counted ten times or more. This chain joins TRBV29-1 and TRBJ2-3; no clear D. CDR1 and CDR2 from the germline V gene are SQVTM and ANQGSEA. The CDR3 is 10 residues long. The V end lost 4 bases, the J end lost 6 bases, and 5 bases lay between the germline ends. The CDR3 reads CSVALDTQYF. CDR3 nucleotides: TGCAGCGTTGCTCTGGATACGCAGTATTTT.

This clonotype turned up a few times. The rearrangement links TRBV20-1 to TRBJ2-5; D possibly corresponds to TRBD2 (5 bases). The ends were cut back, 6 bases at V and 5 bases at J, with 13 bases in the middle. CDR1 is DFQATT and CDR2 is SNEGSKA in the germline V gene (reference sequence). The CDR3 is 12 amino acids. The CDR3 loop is CSAGISGETQYF. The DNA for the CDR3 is TGCAGTGCCGGGATTAGTGGGGAGACCCAGTACTTC.

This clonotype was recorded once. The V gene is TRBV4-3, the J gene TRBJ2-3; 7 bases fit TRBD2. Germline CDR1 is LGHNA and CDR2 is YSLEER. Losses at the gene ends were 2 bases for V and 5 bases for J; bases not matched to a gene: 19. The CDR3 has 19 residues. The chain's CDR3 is CASSQQGGPPPSGGDTQYF. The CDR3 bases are TGCGCCAGCAGCCAACAGGGAGGGCCACCCCCATCAGGCGGAGATACGCAGTATTTT.